Listed here is a single TCR beta chain. Its matching antigen is unknown. This specimen belongs to a study of cytomegalovirus exposure and HLA in healthy donors. A multiplex PCR was run with 60 Vbeta primers and 13 Jbeta primers. TCRdb's copy holds only in-frame clones and misses some; the assay was immunoSEQ multiplex PCR. Among roughly 140,000 clones listed, over 60% were seen once. Study conclusions and caveats: The study flagged about 160 TCR beta chains as cytomegalovirus-associated.

CDR3 size: 12 residues. The V gene lost 8 bases and the J gene lost 3 bases, with 10 bases spanning the gap. Germline CDR1 and CDR2: SGHTA and FQGNSA. Sequenced material: PBMCs. This TCR derives from a woman in her thirties in good health and CMV-seropositive. This chain links TRBV7-2 with TRBJ1-1, with D perhaps matching TRBD1 (6 bases). In DNA, the CDR3 is TGTGCCAGCCTACAGGGTTACACTGAAGCTTTCTTT. It translates to CASLQGYTEAFF.